Following are 26 T cell receptor beta chains from one sample sequenced in a study of regulatory T cells in long-lasting Graves disease. Time point given: newly diagnosed GD, antithyroid drugs for less than 3 months. Following extraction of RNA from PBMCs, that RNA was used to make the TCR library. Construction of TCR beta libraries relied on iRepertoire HTBI primers and on Arm-PCR targeting CDR3 regions. One entry per CDR3 protein results from TCRdb running MiXCR on the multiplex PCR reads. The profile shows 390,000 or so distinct CDR3 sequences, about an eighth of them singletons. This sample also belongs to another study, concerning T cells in Graves' hyperthyroidism and ophthalmopathy.

The starting material was peripheral blood mononuclear cells (PBMCs), obtained at new diagnosis, from a patient treated with antithyroid drugs. These receptors all come from a woman between 18 and 29 years old with Graves disease.

This clonotype was recorded many times. J is TRBJ2-1 and V is TRBV15, with TRBD2 identical over 8 bases. From germline, CDR1 is LNHNV and CDR2 YYDKDF (reference sequence). The CDR3 loop spans 15 amino acids. V dropped 5 bases and J dropped 0; count of bases not matched to a gene: 3. In nucleotides, the CDR3 is TGTGCCACCAGCTCCCGGGGGGGCTCCTACAATGAGCAGTTCTTC. The encoded protein is CATSSRGGSYNEQFF.

This clonotype was observed many times. CDR3 DNA sequence: TGTGCCACGATGGACAGAGAAGATGAAAAACTGTTTTTT. Its protein is CATMDREDEKLFF. The chain joins TRBV10-3 to TRBJ1-4; tentatively, D is TRBD1 (6 bases). Trimming left V 10 bases short and J 6 bases short, with 15 bases between. Germline assignment: CDR1 ENHRY and CDR2 SYGVKD. The CDR3 has 13 residues.

This clonotype was detected ten times or more. This chain joins TRBV18 and TRBJ2-1, with a possible D match to TRBD2 (5 bases). This CDR3 spans 15 amino acids. From germline, CDR1 is KGHSH and CDR2 LQKENI. V was trimmed by 2 bases and J by 6 bases, leaving 14 bases between them. The DNA of the CDR3 is TGTGCCAGCTCACCATTTCTTCGGGGTACCAATGAGCAGTTCTTC. As protein: CASSPFLRGTNEQFF.

This chain connects TRBV27 to TRBJ1-2; D is unclear. Trimming took 3 bases from V and 4 from J, leaving 18 bases between them. The germline V gene has CDR1 MNHEY and CDR2 SMNVEV (reference sequence). The CDR3 extends over 16 amino acids. CDR3: CASSFKGIGYFYGYTF. DNA of the CDR3: TGTGCCAGCAGTTTCAAAGGGATTGGATACTTCTATGGCTACACCTTC.

This clonotype was seen more than once but under ten times. This rearrangement joins TRBV12-3 or TRBV12-4 to TRBJ1-6, with D unclear. Trimming pared 4 bases from V and 7 bases from J, leaving 14 bases between. This CDR3 comprises 15 residues. The CDR3 DNA reads as TGTGCCAGCAGTTGGGAGGGCGGCAGGAATTCACCCCTCCACTTT. As protein: CASSWEGGRNSPLHF.

This chain joins TRBV29-1 and TRBJ2-2; no firm D call. Germline CDR1 is SQVTM and CDR2 is ANQGSEA. V shed 7 bases and J shed 1 base, with 16 bases lying between them. The length of the CDR3 is 15 residues. CDR3 in DNA: TGCAGCGCCGGATCTGGAGCAGTGAACACCGGGGAGCTGTTTTTT. This sequence encodes CSAGSGAVNTGELFF.

This clonotype was seen ten or more times. This chain links TRBV4-3 with TRBJ1-1; D might be TRBD1 (5 bases). V was cut by 0 bases and J by 1 base, with 9 bases left in between. This CDR3 has 15 amino acids. Germline lookup yields CDR1 LGHNA and CDR2 YSLEER. In nucleotides, the CDR3 is TGCGCCAGCAGCCAAGATGGCGGGGGGAACACTGAAGCTTTCTTT. Protein: CASSQDGGGNTEAFF.

This clonotype was seen repeatedly, ten times or more. Here the CDR3 DNA reads TGTGCCAGCAGTGAAAGTCAGGTCACCGGGGAGCTGTTTTTT. Protein: CASSESQVTGELFF. The rearrangement joins TRBV6-1 to TRBJ2-2; no reliable D call. The CDR3 consists of 14 residues. Trimming left V 2 bases short and J 4 bases short, with 8 bases between. CDR1 and CDR2 (germline): MNHNS, SASEGT.

This clonotype has a count of ten or more. The chain uses TRBV20-1 and TRBJ2-1; 13 nucleotides agree with TRBD2. From germline, CDR1 is DFQATT and CDR2 SNEGSKA (reference sequence). The CDR3 consists of 16 residues. The junction had 8 bases not matched to a gene; V was cut back by 6 bases and J by 3 bases. Written as DNA, the CDR3 is TGCAGTGCCCTAGGGACTAGCGGGAACCTCTACAATGAGCAGTTCTTC. The encoded protein is CSALGTSGNLYNEQFF.

This clonotype was recorded at least ten times. Its ends do not fully match the called genes, so a read error is possible. The chain couples TRBV7-2 to TRBJ2-3; 9 bases are shared with TRBD2. The germline gives CDR1 SGHTA, CDR2 FQGNSA. The CDR3 runs to 13 residues. CDR3 protein: CASSLDPTQTSGF. The CDR3 region has the DNA TGTGCCAGCAGCTTAGACCCTACTCAGACTAGCGGTTTT.

This clonotype was observed at least ten times. This chain links TRBV11-2 with TRBJ2-5; 9 positions match TRBD2. Germline values: CDR1 SGHAT, CDR2 FQNNGV. V lost 3 bases, J lost 7 bases, and 9 bases stayed unmatched. The CDR3 is made up of 15 amino acids. The CDR3 is CASSFWRSGGTTQYF. CDR3 coding DNA: TGTGCCAGCAGCTTCTGGAGGAGCGGGGGGACGACCCAGTACTTC.

This clonotype was seen more than once but under ten times. This clone may be a read error of a much larger clone one base away. The chain carries TRBV7-2 and TRBJ2-3, with 10 bases lining up with TRBD2. Per the germline V gene, CDR1 is SGHTA and CDR2 is FQGNSA. This CDR3 is 16 amino acids long. The CDR3 region is CAGSLAGGGLTDTQYF. The CDR3 DNA reads as TGTGCCGGCAGCTTAGCGGGGGGAGGACTCACAGATACGCAGTATTTT.

This clonotype was seen repeatedly, ten times or more. The V gene is TRBV18, the J gene TRBJ1-1; no reliable D call. Trimming cost V 3 bases and J 7 bases, with 9 bases left between them. Germline values: CDR1 KGHSH, CDR2 LQKENI. This CDR3 comprises 12 residues. CDR3 loop: CASSPMKVEAFF. In nucleotides, the CDR3 is TGTGCCAGCTCACCCATGAAAGTTGAAGCTTTCTTT.

This clonotype was counted ten times or more. This rearrangement joins TRBV20-1 to TRBJ2-7, with D unclear. Germline CDR1 DFQATT, CDR2 SNEGSKA (reference sequence). This CDR3 has 14 amino acids. V was cut by 1 base and J by 1 base, with 11 bases left in between. In DNA, the CDR3 is TGCAGTGCTAGAGGCCCGGGTTTTTCCTACGAGCAGTACTTC. Residues: CSARGPGFSYEQYF.

This clonotype came up many times. J is TRBJ2-1 and V is TRBV20-1; the D gene is possibly TRBD2 (6 bases). Trimming left V 6 bases short and J 5 bases short, with 23 bases between. CDR3 length: 16 amino acids. Germline V CDR1 and CDR2: DFQATT, SNEGSKA (reference sequence). As DNA, the CDR3 is TGCAGTGCCCTGACTGGGAGGACCCGGACTAACAATGAGCAGTTCTTC. It specifies CSALTGRTRTNNEQFF.

In this sample, this clonotype turned up many times. The chain employs TRBV7-2 and TRBJ2-1, with a tentative D call TRBD2 (6 bases). Germline V gene data show CDR1 as SGHTA and CDR2 as FQGNSA. V lost 4 bases to trimming and J lost 3 bases, with 13 bases between them. The CDR3 has 15 amino acids. The CDR3 here is CASSSEGTYYNEQFF. As DNA, the CDR3 is TGTGCCAGCAGCTCTGAAGGGACTTACTACAATGAGCAGTTCTTC.

This chain connects TRBV2 to TRBJ2-1; 11 nucleotides align to TRBD2. Losses at the gene ends were 6 bases for V and 9 bases for J; bases not matched to a gene: 16. In germline, CDR1 is SNHLY, CDR2 FYNNEI. The CDR3 is 17 amino acids. The CDR3 DNA reads TGTGCCAGCAGCCAAGGGGGGGGGCTAGCGGGAGGTGGTGAGCAGTTCTTC. Its protein product is CASSQGGGLAGGGEQFF. The full variable domain, its missing parts supplied by reference TRBV2 and TRBJ2-1, is EPEVTQTPSHQVTQMGQEVILRCVPISNHLYFYWYRQILGQKVEFLVSFYNNEISEKSEIFDDQFSVERPDGSNFTLKIRSTKLEDSAMYFCASSQGGGLAGGGEQFFGPGTRLTVL.

The table lists this clonotype with many counts. This chain links TRBV6-2 or TRBV6-3 with TRBJ1-2; D uncertain. The CDR3 loop spans 13 amino acids. Germline assignment: CDR1 MNHEY and CDR2 SVGEGT. V gave up 0 bases and J gave up 6 bases, with 8 bases separating them. The CDR3 nucleotides read TGTGCCAGCAGTTACTCGTCCAGGCATGGCTACACCTTC. Amino acids: CASSYSSRHGYTF.

This clonotype showed up many times. The rearrangement uses TRBV29-1 and TRBJ1-5, with D maybe TRBD1 (5 bases). The germline V and J ends were trimmed by 4 bases and 7 bases, with 14 bases remaining between them. The CDR3 has 13 residues. Germline V CDR1 and CDR2: SQVTM, ANQGSEA. CDR3 loop: CSVGRDGGQPQHF. The DNA of the CDR3 is TGCAGCGTTGGAAGGGACGGGGGGCAGCCCCAGCATTTT.

This clonotype was detected a few times. V gene TRBV27 combines with J gene TRBJ2-5; D is undetermined. Germline values: CDR1 MNHEY, CDR2 SMNVEV (reference sequence). The CDR3 consists of 13 residues. V was cut by 1 base and J by 5 bases, with 8 bases left in between. CDR3 bases: TGTGCCAGCAGTTTATGGCCCCTGGAGACCCAGTACTTC. Its protein is CASSLWPLETQYF.

This clonotype was seen ten or more times. This chain links TRBV20-1 with TRBJ2-1; 7 bases agree with TRBD2. Per the germline V gene, CDR1 is DFQATT and CDR2 is SNEGSKA (reference sequence). The length of the CDR3 is 14 residues. The V segment lost 0 bases and the J segment 6 bases; nucleotides outside the gene matches: 5. DNA for the CDR3: TGCAGTGCTAGAGATGGGCTAGCGGCCAATGAGCAGTTCTTC. Translated, it gives CSARDGLAANEQFF.

This clonotype was detected ten times or more. CDR3 protein: CASTSGSGGELFF. The CDR3 DNA reads TGTGCCAGCACCTCCGGGTCCGGCGGGGAGCTGTTTTTT. The chain carries TRBV7-3 and TRBJ2-2; no definite D call. Germline lookup yields CDR1 SGHTA and CDR2 FQGTGA. There are 13 residues in the CDR3. Between the trimmed V and J ends, which lost 7 bases and 7 bases, there was a span of 13 bases. Supplemented by reference TRBV7-3 and TRBJ2-2, the full variable domain reads GAGVSQTPSNKVTEKGKYVELRCDPISGHTALYWYRQSLGQGPEFLIYFQGTGAADDSGLPNDRFFAVRPEGSVSTLKIQRTERGDSAVYLCASTSGSGGELFFGEGSRLTVL.

This clonotype was recorded at least ten times. This chain links TRBV20-1 with TRBJ2-5; 8 positions match TRBD2. After removal of 3 bases from V and 4 bases from J, the junction contained 13 bases not matched to a gene. There are 16 residues in the CDR3. The V gene's germline CDR1 is DFQATT and CDR2 SNEGSKA (reference sequence). In DNA, the CDR3 is TGCAGTGCTAGCGGGAGGGCCTTAGACGGTGGAGAGACCCAGTACTTC. This gives the protein CSASGRALDGGETQYF.

The V call is TRBV6-2 or TRBV6-3, the J call TRBJ2-3; tentative D call: TRBD1 (5 bases). The length of the CDR3 is 13 residues. Germline V lookup: CDR1 MNHEY, CDR2 SVGEGT. The V end was cut by 6 bases, the J end by 5 bases, with 12 bases between. For the CDR3, the DNA is TGTGCCAGCAGCTTCAGGACACTAGATACGCAGTATTTT. This translates into CASSFRTLDTQYF.

This clonotype has at least ten counts. This chain uses TRBV27 with TRBJ2-3; D gene uncertain. This CDR3 has 14 amino acids. V lost 0 bases to trimming and J lost 0 bases, with 4 bases between them. Per the germline V gene, CDR1 is MNHEY and CDR2 is SMNVEV (reference sequence). The CDR3: CASSLSESTDTQYF. As DNA, the CDR3 is TGTGCCAGCAGTTTATCCGAGAGCACAGATACGCAGTATTTT.

In its sample, this clonotype was seen a few times. This rearrangement joins TRBV13 to TRBJ2-7, with 9 positions matching TRBD1. The CDR3 spans 16 residues. Germline V gives CDR1 PRHDT, CDR2 FYEKMQ (reference sequence). The V segment lost 6 bases and the J segment 6 bases; nucleotides outside the gene matches: 15. The CDR3 coding sequence is TGTGCCAGCAGATCTTACAGGGGGCGCCTAGATGGCGAGCAGTACTTC. Amino acids: CASRSYRGRLDGEQYF.